This T cell receptor beta chain appears in the sequencing data of a study of patients and donors after allogeneic stem cell transplantation. In TCRdb, the RT-PCR reads were re-called with MiXCR into one record per CDR3 protein. The data show 200,000 to 250,000 distinct CDR3 sequences, roughly 15% seen once. Germline V lookup: CDR1 MNHNS, CDR2 SASEGT. CDR3 size: 15 residues. Trimming at V came to 4 bases and at J to 2 bases, leaving 4 bases not matched to a gene. The rearrangement links TRBV6-1 to TRBJ1-3; 8 bases align to TRBD1. Specimen: blood, either unsorted or a sorted T cell fraction (not recorded which). The origin of this receptor is a human donor who was either an allogeneic HSCT recipient or a stem cell or donor lymphocyte infusion donor (not recorded which). It is not recorded whose cells these are; they may come from a transplant donor. CDR3 sequence reads: CASSAIQGAGNTIYF. Written as DNA, the CDR3 is TGTGCCAGCAGTGCGATACAGGGGGCTGGAAACACCATATATTTT.